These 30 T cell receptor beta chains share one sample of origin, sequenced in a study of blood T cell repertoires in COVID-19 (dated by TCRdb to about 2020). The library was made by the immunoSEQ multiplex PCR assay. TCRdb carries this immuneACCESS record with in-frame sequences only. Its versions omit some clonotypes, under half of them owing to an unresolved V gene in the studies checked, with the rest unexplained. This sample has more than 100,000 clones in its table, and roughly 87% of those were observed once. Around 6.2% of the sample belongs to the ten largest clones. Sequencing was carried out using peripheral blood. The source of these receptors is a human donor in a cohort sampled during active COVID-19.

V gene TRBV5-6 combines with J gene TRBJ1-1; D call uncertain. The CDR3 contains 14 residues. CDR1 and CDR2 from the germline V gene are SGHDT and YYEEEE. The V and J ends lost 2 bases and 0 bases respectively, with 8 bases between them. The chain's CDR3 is CASSLVQMNTEAFF. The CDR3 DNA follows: TGTGCCAGCAGCTTAGTACAGATGAACACTGAAGCTTTCTTT.

DNA for the CDR3: TGTGCCAGCAGCCAAGGGGAGGGGGGCAGCCAAGAGACCCAGTACTTC. This encodes CASSQGEGGSQETQYF. This chain joins TRBV4-2 and TRBJ2-5; TRBD2 might be the D (7 bases). The CDR3 runs to 16 residues. CDR1 is LGHNA and CDR2 is YNFKEQ in the germline V gene. V dropped 1 base and J dropped 1 base, with 13 bases sitting between them.

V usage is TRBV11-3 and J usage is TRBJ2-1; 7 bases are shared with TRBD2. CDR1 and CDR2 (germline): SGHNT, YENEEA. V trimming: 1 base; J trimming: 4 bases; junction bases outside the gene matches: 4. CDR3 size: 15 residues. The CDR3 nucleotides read TGTGCCAGCAGCTTAGGCGGGAGTGGTTACAATGAGCAGTTCTTC. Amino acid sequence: CASSLGGSGYNEQFF.

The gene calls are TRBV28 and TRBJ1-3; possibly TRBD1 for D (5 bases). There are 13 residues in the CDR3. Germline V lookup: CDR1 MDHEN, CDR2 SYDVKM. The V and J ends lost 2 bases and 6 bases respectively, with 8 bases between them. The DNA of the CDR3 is TGTGCCAGCAGTTTAGGGACTTCAAACACCATATATTTT. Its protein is CASSLGTSNTIYF.

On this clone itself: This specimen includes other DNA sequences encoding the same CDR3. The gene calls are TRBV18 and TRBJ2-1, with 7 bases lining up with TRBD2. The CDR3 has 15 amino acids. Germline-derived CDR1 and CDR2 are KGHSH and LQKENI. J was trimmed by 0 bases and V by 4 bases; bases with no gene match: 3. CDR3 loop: CASSLGGSSYNEQFF. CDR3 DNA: TGTGCCAGCTCACTCGGGGGGAGCTCCTACAATGAGCAGTTCTTC.

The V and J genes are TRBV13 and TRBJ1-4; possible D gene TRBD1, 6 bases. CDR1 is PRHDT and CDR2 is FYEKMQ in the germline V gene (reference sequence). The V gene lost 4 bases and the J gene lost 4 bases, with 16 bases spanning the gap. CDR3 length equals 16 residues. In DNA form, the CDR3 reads TGTGCCAGCAGCTCAAGCCTACAGGGAATTAATGAAAAACTGTTTTTT. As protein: CASSSSLQGINEKLFF.

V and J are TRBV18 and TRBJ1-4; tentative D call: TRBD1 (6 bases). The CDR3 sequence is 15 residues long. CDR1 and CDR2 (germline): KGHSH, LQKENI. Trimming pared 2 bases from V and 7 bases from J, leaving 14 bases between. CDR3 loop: CASSPAGVKGEKLFF. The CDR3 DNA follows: TGTGCCAGCTCACCAGCAGGGGTGAAGGGTGAAAAACTGTTTTTT.

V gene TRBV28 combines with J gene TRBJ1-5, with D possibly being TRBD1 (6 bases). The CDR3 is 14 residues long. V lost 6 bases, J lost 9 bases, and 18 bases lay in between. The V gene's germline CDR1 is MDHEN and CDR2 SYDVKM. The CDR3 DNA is TGTGCCAGCAGCTACGGACAGCCCCAATGGCCCCAGCATTTT. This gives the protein CASSYGQPQWPQHF.

CDR3 nucleotides: TGTGCCAGCAGCCCCCCTAGGGGCACTGAAGCTTTCTTT. Its translation is CASSPPRGTEAFF. The V call is TRBV6-6, the J call TRBJ1-1; the D gene is possibly TRBD1 (5 bases). From germline, CDR1 is MNHNY and CDR2 SVGAGI (reference sequence). Trimming took off 6 bases at V and 4 bases at J, with 12 bases between the two ends. The CDR3 totals 13 residues.

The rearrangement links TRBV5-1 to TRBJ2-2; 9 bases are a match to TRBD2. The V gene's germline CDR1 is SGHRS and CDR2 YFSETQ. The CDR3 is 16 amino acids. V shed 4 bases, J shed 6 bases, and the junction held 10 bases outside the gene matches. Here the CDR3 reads CASSRAGTSFSGELFF. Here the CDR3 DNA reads TGCGCCAGCAGCCGAGCCGGGACTAGCTTTTCCGGGGAGCTGTTTTTT.

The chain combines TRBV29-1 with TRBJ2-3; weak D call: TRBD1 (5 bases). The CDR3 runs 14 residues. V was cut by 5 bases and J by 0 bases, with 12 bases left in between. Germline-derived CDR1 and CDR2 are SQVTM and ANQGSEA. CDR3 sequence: CSVNNRLSTDTQYF. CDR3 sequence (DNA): TGCAGCGTTAATAACAGGTTAAGCACAGATACGCAGTATTTT.

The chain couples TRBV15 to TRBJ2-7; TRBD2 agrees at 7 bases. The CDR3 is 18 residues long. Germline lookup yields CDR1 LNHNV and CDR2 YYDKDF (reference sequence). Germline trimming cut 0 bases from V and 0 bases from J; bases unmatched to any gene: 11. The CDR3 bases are TGTGCCACCAGCAGAGATAATCCTGGGCCGGGGGGCTCCTACGAGCAGTACTTC. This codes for CATSRDNPGPGGSYEQYF.

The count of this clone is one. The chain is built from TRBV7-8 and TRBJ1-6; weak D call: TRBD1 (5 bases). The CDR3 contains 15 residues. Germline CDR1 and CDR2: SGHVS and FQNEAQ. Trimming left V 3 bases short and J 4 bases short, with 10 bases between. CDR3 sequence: CASSFRTPYNSPLHF. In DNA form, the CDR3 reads TGTGCCAGCAGCTTCAGGACACCTTATAATTCACCCCTCCACTTT.

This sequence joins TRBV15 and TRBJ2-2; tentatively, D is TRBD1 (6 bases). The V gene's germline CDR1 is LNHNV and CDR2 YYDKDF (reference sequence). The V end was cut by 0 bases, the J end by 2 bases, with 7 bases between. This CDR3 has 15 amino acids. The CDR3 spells CATSRDRGNTGELFF. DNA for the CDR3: TGTGCCACCAGCAGAGACAGGGGTAACACCGGGGAGCTGTTTTTT. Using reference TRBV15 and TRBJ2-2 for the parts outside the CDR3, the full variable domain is DAMVIQNPRYQVTQFGKPVTLSCSQTLNHNVMYWYQQKSSQAPKLLFHYYDKDFNNEADTPDNFQSRRPNTSFCFLDIRSPGLGDTAMYLCATSRDRGNTGELFFGEGSRLTVL.

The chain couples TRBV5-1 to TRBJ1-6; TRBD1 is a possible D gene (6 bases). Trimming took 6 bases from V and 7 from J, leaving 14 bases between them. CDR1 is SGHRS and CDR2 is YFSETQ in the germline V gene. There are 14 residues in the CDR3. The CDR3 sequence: CASTQGNQNSPLHF. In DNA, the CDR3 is TGCGCCAGCACACAGGGAAATCAGAATTCACCCCTCCACTTT.

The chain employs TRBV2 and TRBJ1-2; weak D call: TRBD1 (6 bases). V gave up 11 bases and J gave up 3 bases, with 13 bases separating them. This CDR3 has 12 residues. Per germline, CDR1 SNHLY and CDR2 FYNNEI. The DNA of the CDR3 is TGTGCCGGCCAGGGGTCAGACTATGGCTACACCTTC. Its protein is CAGQGSDYGYTF. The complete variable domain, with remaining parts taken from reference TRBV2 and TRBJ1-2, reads EPEVTQTPSHQVTQMGQEVILRCVPISNHLYFYWYRQILGQKVEFLVSFYNNEISEKSEIFDDQFSVERPDGSNFTLKIRSTKLEDSAMYFCAGQGSDYGYTFGSGTRLTVV.

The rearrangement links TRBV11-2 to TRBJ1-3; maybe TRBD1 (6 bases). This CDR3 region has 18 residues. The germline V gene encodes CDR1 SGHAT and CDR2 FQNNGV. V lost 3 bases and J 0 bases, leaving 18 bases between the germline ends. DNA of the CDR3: TGTGCCAGCAGCTTGTTACAGGGTGCCCGCGGCTCTGGAAACACCATATATTTT. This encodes CASSLLQGARGSGNTIYF.

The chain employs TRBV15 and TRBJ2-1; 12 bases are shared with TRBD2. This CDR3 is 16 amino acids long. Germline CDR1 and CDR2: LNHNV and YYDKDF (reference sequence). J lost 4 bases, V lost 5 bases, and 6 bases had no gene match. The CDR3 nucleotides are TGTGCCACCAGCGAGAGGACTAGCGGGATTTACAATGAGCAGTTCTTC. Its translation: CATSERTSGIYNEQFF.

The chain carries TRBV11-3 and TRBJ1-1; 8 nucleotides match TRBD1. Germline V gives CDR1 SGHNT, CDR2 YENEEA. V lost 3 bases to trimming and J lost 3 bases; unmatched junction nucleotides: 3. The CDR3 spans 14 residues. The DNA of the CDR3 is TGTGCCAGCAGCTTGACAGGGGTCGACACTGAAGCTTTCTTT. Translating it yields CASSLTGVDTEAFF.

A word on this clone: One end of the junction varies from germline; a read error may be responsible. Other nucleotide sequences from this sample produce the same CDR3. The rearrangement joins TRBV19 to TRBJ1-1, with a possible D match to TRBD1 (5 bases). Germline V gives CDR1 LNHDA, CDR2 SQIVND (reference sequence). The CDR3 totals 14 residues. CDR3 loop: CASSAGPLNTEAFF. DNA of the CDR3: TGTGCCAGTAGTGCGGGACCGTTGAATACTGAAGCTTTCTTT.

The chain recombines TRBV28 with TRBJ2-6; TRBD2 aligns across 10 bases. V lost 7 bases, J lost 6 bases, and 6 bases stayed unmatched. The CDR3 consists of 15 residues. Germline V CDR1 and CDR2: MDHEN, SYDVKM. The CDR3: CASTPGTSEANVLTF. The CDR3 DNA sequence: TGTGCCAGCACCCCCGGGACTAGCGAGGCCAACGTCCTGACTTTC.

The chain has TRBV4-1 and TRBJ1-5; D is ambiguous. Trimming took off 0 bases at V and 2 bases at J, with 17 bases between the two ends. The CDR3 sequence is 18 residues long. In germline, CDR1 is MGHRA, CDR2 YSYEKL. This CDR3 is CASSQDHLGIGGNQPQHF. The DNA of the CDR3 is TGCGCCAGCAGCCAAGATCACTTGGGAATCGGGGGCAATCAGCCCCAGCATTTT.

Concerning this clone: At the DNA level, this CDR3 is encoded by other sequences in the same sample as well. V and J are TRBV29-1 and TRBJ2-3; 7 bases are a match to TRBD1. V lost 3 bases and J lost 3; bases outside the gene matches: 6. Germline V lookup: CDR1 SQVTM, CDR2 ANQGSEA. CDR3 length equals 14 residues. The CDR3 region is CSVEGGRGTDTQYF. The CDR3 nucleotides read TGCAGCGTTGAGGGCGGCAGGGGGACAGATACGCAGTATTTT.

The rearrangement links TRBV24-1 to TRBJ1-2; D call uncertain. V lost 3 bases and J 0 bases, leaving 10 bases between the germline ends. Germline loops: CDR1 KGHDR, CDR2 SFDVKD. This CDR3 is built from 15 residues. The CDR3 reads CATSDDDGTNYGYTF. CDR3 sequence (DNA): TGTGCCACCAGTGATGATGACGGGACTAACTATGGCTACACCTTC.

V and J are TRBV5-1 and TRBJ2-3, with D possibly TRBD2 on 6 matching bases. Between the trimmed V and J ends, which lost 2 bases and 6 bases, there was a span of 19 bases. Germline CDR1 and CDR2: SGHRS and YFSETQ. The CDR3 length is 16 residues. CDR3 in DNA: TGCGCCAGCAGCTTTCTGACTAGTAGTGCCTCGGATACGCAGTATTTT. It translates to CASSFLTSSASDTQYF.

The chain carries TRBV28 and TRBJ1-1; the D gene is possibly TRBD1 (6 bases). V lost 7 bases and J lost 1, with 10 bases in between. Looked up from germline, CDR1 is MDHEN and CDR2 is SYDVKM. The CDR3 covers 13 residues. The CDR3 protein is CASTTGKNTEAFF. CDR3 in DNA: TGTGCCAGCACCACAGGGAAGAACACTGAAGCTTTCTTT.

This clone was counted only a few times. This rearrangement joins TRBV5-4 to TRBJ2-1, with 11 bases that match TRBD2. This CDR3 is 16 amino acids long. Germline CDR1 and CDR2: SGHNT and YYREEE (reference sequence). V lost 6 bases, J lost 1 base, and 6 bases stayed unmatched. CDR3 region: CASTDSGRASYNEQFF. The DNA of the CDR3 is TGTGCCAGCACGGATAGCGGGAGGGCTTCCTACAATGAGCAGTTCTTC.

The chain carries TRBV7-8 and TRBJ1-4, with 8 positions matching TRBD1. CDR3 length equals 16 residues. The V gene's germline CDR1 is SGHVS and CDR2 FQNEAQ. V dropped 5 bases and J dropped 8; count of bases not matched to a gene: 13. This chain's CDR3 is CASSPSPRGLEEKLFF. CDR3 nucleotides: TGTGCCAGCAGCCCATCTCCCAGGGGGCTAGAGGAAAAACTGTTTTTT.

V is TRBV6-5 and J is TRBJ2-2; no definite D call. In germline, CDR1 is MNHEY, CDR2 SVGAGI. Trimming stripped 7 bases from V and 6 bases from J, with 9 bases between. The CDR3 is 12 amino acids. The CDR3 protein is CASNNRPGELFF. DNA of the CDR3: TGTGCCAGCAATAATCGTCCCGGGGAGCTGTTTTTT.

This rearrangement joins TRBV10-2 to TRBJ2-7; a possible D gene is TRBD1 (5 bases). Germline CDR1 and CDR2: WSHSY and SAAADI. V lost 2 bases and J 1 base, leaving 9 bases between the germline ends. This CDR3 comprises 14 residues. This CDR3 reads CASSETTASYEQYF. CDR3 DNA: TGCGCCAGCAGTGAGACGACAGCTTCCTACGAGCAGTACTTC.